Listed here are 15 T cell receptor beta chains from one sample, sequenced in a study of blood T cell repertoires in COVID-19. Assay: immunoSEQ multiplex PCR; the TCRdb copy retains only in-frame clones and omits some. Among 250,000 to 350,000 clones listed, 75% to 90% were seen once. The sample was peripheral blood. The receptors were gathered from a woman in her 70s with COVID-19, enrolled during active disease.

For this clone: This CDR3 is also generated by other DNA sequences in the sample. J is TRBJ1-1 and V is TRBV5-6; 7 bases match TRBD1. J lost 2 bases, V lost 3 bases, and 4 bases had no gene match. From germline, CDR1 is SGHDT and CDR2 YYEEEE. The CDR3 extends over 14 amino acids. The CDR3 spells CASSWTGPNTEAFF. In DNA form, the CDR3 reads TGTGCCAGCAGCTGGACAGGACCAAACACTGAAGCTTTCTTT.

This clone was found once. In DNA, the CDR3 is TGTGCCAGCAGCGCAGTCGGGGGGCTGAGGGGATACACTGAAGCTTTCTTT. It translates to CASSAVGGLRGYTEAFF. The V gene is TRBV9, the J gene TRBJ1-1, with D possibly being TRBD1 (6 bases). The V end was cut by 3 bases, the J end by 3 bases, with 21 bases between. CDR1 is SGDLS and CDR2 is YYNGEE in the germline V gene. The CDR3 totals 17 residues.

This clone appeared a single time. V gene TRBV5-4 combines with J gene TRBJ2-3, with a weak D call TRBD1 (5 bases). V shed 4 bases and J shed 6 bases, with 15 bases lying between them. There are 14 residues in the CDR3. CDR1 is SGHNT, CDR2 YYREEE, per germline (reference sequence). CDR3 region: CASSPGHYQDTQYF. The CDR3 DNA sequence: TGTGCCAGCAGCCCCGGACACTACCAGGATACGCAGTATTTT.

The chain combines TRBV24-1 with TRBJ2-1, with TRBD2 matching 9 bases. Germline-derived CDR1 and CDR2 are KGHDR and SFDVKD. J lost 4 bases, V lost 4 bases, and 7 bases had no gene match. The CDR3 has 16 amino acids. In nucleotides, the CDR3 is TGTGCCACCAGTGACCCCCTTAGCGGGGGTTACAATGAGCAGTTCTTC. It is translated as CATSDPLSGGYNEQFF.

This chain links TRBV27 with TRBJ1-1, with 9 nucleotides matching TRBD1. V trimming: 6 bases; J trimming: 8 bases; junction bases outside the gene matches: 4. Looked up from germline, CDR1 is MNHEY and CDR2 is SMNVEV (reference sequence). The CDR3 sequence is 12 residues long. The chain's CDR3 is CASRLDRGEAFF. CDR3 DNA sequence: TGTGCCAGCAGGTTGGACAGGGGAGAAGCTTTCTTT.

This chain joins TRBV3-1 (or the pseudogene TRBV3-2) and TRBJ2-7; 7 positions agree with TRBD1. This CDR3 has 14 residues. V lost 2 bases, J lost 4 bases, and 5 bases stayed unmatched. Germline CDR1 and CDR2: LGHDT and YNNKEL (reference sequence). The CDR3 region is CASSQNRGGYEQYF. The CDR3 DNA is TGTGCCAGCAGCCAAAACAGGGGCGGATACGAGCAGTACTTC.

The chain joins TRBV7-2 to TRBJ2-7; TRBD2 might be the D (7 bases). V was clipped by 0 bases and J by 3 bases, with 15 bases between them. From germline, CDR1 is SGHTA and CDR2 FQGNSA. The length of the CDR3 is 16 residues. The chain's CDR3 is CASSLAGGPQYYEQYF. In DNA form, the CDR3 reads TGTGCCAGCAGCTTAGCGGGGGGGCCGCAGTACTACGAGCAGTACTTC.

The chain employs TRBV19 and TRBJ1-3, with D uncertain. Germline V gene sequence: CDR1 LNHDA, CDR2 SQIVND (reference sequence). V lost 4 bases and J lost 11, with 12 bases in between. The CDR3 consists of 12 residues. The CDR3 bases are TGTGCCAGTAGTAGTCGATCGGGGTCCATATATTTT. It translates to CASSSRSGSIYF. Drawing the rest from reference TRBV19 and TRBJ1-3, the complete variable domain is DGGITQSPKYLFRKEGQNVTLSCEQNLNHDAMYWYRQDPGQGLRLIYYSQIVNDFQKGDIAEGYSVSREKKESFPLTVTSAQKNPTAFYLCASSSRSGSIYFGEGSWLTVV.

The rearrangement uses TRBV7-2 and TRBJ2-2; perhaps TRBD2 as D (5 bases). The germline CDR1 and CDR2 sequences are SGHTA and FQGNSA. The CDR3 is made up of 16 amino acids. Between the trimmed V and J ends, which lost 2 bases and 5 bases, there was a span of 15 bases. CDR3 sequence: CASSLYGSGSTGELFF. DNA for the CDR3: TGTGCCAGCAGCTTATACGGATCGGGGAGTACCGGGGAGCTGTTTTTT. Looking up the rest from reference TRBV7-2 and TRBJ2-2 gives the full variable domain: GAGVSQSPSNKVTEKGKDVELRCDPISGHTALYWYRQSLGQGLEFLIYFQGNSAPDKSGLPSDRFSAERTGGSVSTLTIQRTQQEDSAVYLCASSLYGSGSTGELFFGEGSRLTVL.

This clone was detected a few times. The chain combines TRBV4-1 with TRBJ2-1; 12 bases are shared with TRBD2. With 1 base clipped from V and 1 base from J, the junction kept 11 bases outside the gene matches. This CDR3 comprises 20 residues. Germline lookup yields CDR1 MGHRA and CDR2 YSYEKL. CDR3 sequence: CASSQAGLAGGPPSYNEQFF. CDR3 DNA sequence: TGCGCCAGCAGCCAAGCGGGTCTAGCGGGGGGGCCCCCTTCCTACAATGAGCAGTTCTTC.

The chain employs TRBV10-3 and TRBJ2-7; D unresolved. This CDR3 has 15 amino acids. Germline CDR1 and CDR2: ENHRY and SYGVKD. With 0 bases removed from V and 7 bases from J, the gap between germline ends came to 16 bases. The CDR3 here is CAISESWALMVEQYF. As DNA, the CDR3 is TGTGCCATCAGTGAGTCCTGGGCCTTGATGGTGGAGCAGTACTTC.

This chain joins TRBV29-1 and TRBJ1-2, with a weak D call TRBD1 (5 bases). V lost 5 bases to trimming and J lost 2 bases, with 24 bases between them. In germline, CDR1 is SQVTM, CDR2 ANQGSEA. CDR3 length equals 17 residues. CDR3 nucleotide sequence: TGCAGCGTTCCTCCCCGAATCAAGCAGGGTCTGAACTATGGCTACACCTTC. It specifies CSVPPRIKQGLNYGYTF.

The J gene is TRBJ1-6, the V gene TRBV30; D is possibly TRBD1 (5 bases). The V end lost 2 bases, the J end lost 9 bases, and 20 bases lay between the germline ends. The CDR3 spans 16 residues. Germline loops: CDR1 GTSNPN, CDR2 SVGIG (reference sequence). The CDR3 reads CAWSLAGTLTGSPLHF. The CDR3 DNA is TGTGCCTGGAGTCTTGCAGGGACTTTGACTGGTTCACCCCTCCACTTT.

The chain has TRBV3-1 (or the pseudogene TRBV3-2) and TRBJ1-2; 7 bases are shared with TRBD1. This CDR3 spans 15 amino acids. The junction had 2 bases not matched to a gene; V was cut back by 0 bases and J by 1 base. Germline lookup yields CDR1 LGHDT and CDR2 YNNKEL (reference sequence). This chain's CDR3 is CASSQDWDSNYGYTF. The CDR3 DNA is TGTGCCAGCAGCCAAGATTGGGACAGTAACTATGGCTACACCTTC.

The chain carries TRBV19 and TRBJ1-5; D call uncertain. The CDR3 totals 16 residues. The germline V gene encodes CDR1 LNHDA and CDR2 SQIVND (reference sequence). V shed 4 bases and J shed 5 bases, with 18 bases lying between them. CDR3 region: CASSTSSAGWDQPQHF. The CDR3 DNA follows: TGTGCCAGTAGTACCTCGTCGGCAGGCTGGGATCAGCCCCAGCATTTT.